These T cell receptor beta chains were read from a single sample in a study of T cells in Graves' hyperthyroidism and ophthalmopathy. TCRdb used MiXCR to reprocess the multiplex PCR reads, holding one entry per CDR3 protein. Of 500,000 to 800,000 distinct CDR3 sequences in the sample, about 45% were seen once. Sample: peripheral blood or thyroid tissue (not recorded which). The receptors were sampled from an adult man with Graves' disease, either hyperthyroidism or ophthalmopathy (not recorded which). Each CDR3 is given with its conserved first and last residue. A D gene is named only where the DNA matches it firmly. Rows may omit the clone size; those that give it use once, few, many or a size class.

cdr3_aa cdr3_nt cdr3_length clone_size d_call j_call v_call
CASSLGGLETEAFF TGCGCCAGCAGCTTGGGGGGGCTGGAGACTGAAGCTTTCTTT 14 many NA TRBJ1-1 TRBV5-1
CASSQDLARGLTYGYTF TGCGCCAGCAGCCAAGATCTGGCCAGGGGACTTACCTATGGCTACACCTTC 17 NA NA TRBJ1-2 TRBV7-9
CASSVENRNNSPLHF TGTGCCAGCAGCGTAGAGAACAGGAATAATTCACCCCTCCACTTT 15 many NA TRBJ1-6 TRBV9
CASSYSKAGTGVRETQYF TGTGCCAGCAGTTACTCGAAAGCGGGGACAGGGGTAAGGGAGACCCAGTACTTC 18 NA TRBD1 TRBJ2-5 TRBV6-4
CASRVEGIVMNTEAFF TGCGCCAGCAGGGTGGAGGGGATCGTCATGAACACTGAAGCTTTCTTT 16 once NA TRBJ1-1 TRBV5-4
CASSLTRANQPQHF TGTGCCAGCAGTTTGACACGGGCCAATCAGCCCCAGCATTTT 14 NA NA TRBJ1-5 TRBV7-8
CASSEAIGWSNEKLFF TGTGCCAGCAGTGAAGCGATAGGGTGGTCTAATGAAAAACTGTTTTTT 16 NA NA TRBJ1-4 TRBV2
CASSIRRSRIYYEQYF TGTGCCAGTAGTATCCGACGTTCCCGAATATACTACGAGCAGTACTTC 16 NA NA TRBJ2-7 TRBV19
CASSIWFRGNTEAFF TGTGCCAGTAGTATTTGGTTTCGGGGGAACACTGAAGCTTTCTTT 15 NA NA TRBJ1-1 TRBV19
CATSDVKGSYGYTF TGTGCCACCAGTGATGTGAAGGGCTCCTATGGCTACACCTTC 14 NA NA TRBJ1-2 TRBV24-1
CASSESMVYSSYEQYF TGTGCCAGCAGTGAATCCATGGTTTACAGTTCCTACGAGCAGTACTTC 16 few NA TRBJ2-7 TRBV10-3
CASSQVQGLGRWVNQPQHF TGTGCCAGCAGCCAAGTACAGGGATTGGGGCGATGGGTCAATCAGCCCCAGCATTTT 19 few NA TRBJ1-5 TRBV11-2
CATSRDSGASPLHF TGTGCCACCAGCAGAGATTCGGGGGCCTCACCCCTCCACTTT 14 many NA TRBJ1-6 TRBV15
CSAQQGASEKLFF TGCAGCGCCCAACAGGGGGCGAGTGAAAAACTGTTTTTT 13 many TRBD1 TRBJ1-4 TRBV29-1
CSAFPQGGNTEAFF TGCAGTGCTTTCCCACAAGGGGGAAACACTGAAGCTTTCTTT 14 few NA TRBJ1-1 TRBV20-1
CSAIPGLAVQETQYF TGCAGTGCTATCCCCGGACTAGCGGTCCAAGAGACCCAGTACTTC 15 NA TRBD2 TRBJ2-5 TRBV20-1
CASSLDRDAYGYTF TGTGCCAGCAGCTTGGACAGGGATGCCTATGGCTACACCTTC 14 many NA TRBJ1-2 TRBV5-4
CASSLTALPDGCTF TGTGCCAGCAGTTTGACGGCCCTCCCGGATGGCTGCACCTTC 14 NA NA TRBJ1-2 TRBV12-3/TRBV12-4
CASRTAGTSSGTTIYF TGTGCCAGTAGAACCGCCGGGACGTCTTCTGGAACCACCATATATTTT 16 NA NA TRBJ1-3 TRBV7-9
CASHPPGIRNYGYTF TGTGCCAGCCATCCCCCGGGTATCCGGAACTATGGCTACACCTTC 15 NA NA TRBJ1-2 TRBV2
CASSPGAGSLYEQYF TGTGCCAGCAGCCCAGGGGCAGGCAGCCTCTACGAGCAGTACTTC 15 many NA TRBJ2-7 TRBV7-9
CASRSGTDSYEQYF TGTGCCAGTAGATCCGGGACAGACTCCTACGAGCAGTACTTC 14 NA TRBD1 TRBJ2-7 TRBV19
CASSRVRAGELFF TGTGCCAGCAGTAGGGTCAGGGCCGGGGAGCTGTTTTTT 13 few NA TRBJ2-2 TRBV6-5
CASSLATGRNEKLFF TGTGCCAGCAGCTTAGCGACGGGACGGAATGAAAAACTGTTTTTT 15 many NA TRBJ1-4 TRBV7-8
CATIRDANSYEQYF TGTGCCACCATCCGGGACGCAAACTCCTACGAGCAGTACTTC 14 few NA TRBJ2-7 TRBV7-8
CASLSDVQYF TGTGCCAGTTTATCGGATGTGCAGTACTTC 10 NA NA TRBJ2-7 TRBV2
CASSYWVGEETQYF TGTGCCAGCAGTTACTGGGTTGGGGAAGAGACCCAGTACTTC 14 many NA TRBJ2-5 TRBV6-5
CASRGLPGETQYF TGTGCCAGCAGGGGACTACCAGGGGAGACCCAGTACTTC 13 many TRBD2 TRBJ2-5 TRBV11-2
CASRPDRLSGNTIYF TGTGCCAGCAGACCCGACAGGCTCTCTGGAAACACCATATATTTT 15 few NA TRBJ1-3 TRBV6-5
CASRTAGGYTGELFF TGTGCCAGCAGAACCGCTGGGGGTTACACCGGGGAGCTGTTTTTT 15 once NA TRBJ2-2 TRBV7-9
CASSRGGSEPQHF TGTGCCAGCAGCCGAGGGGGTAGTGAGCCCCAGCATTTT 13 NA NA TRBJ1-5 TRBV11-1
CASRLGSGYTF TGTGCCAGCAGATTAGGGAGTGGCTACACCTTC 11 few NA TRBJ1-2 TRBV2
CASSVAGGNTEAFF TGTGCCAGCAGCGTGGCAGGGGGAAACACTGAAGCTTTCTTT 14 many TRBD1 TRBJ1-1 TRBV9
CVSSSGANNSPLHF TGCGTCAGCAGCTCCGGAGCCAATAATTCACCCCTCCACTTT 14 NA NA TRBJ1-6 TRBV10-2
CASSEARAYQETQYF TGTGCCAGCAGTGAAGCGCGGGCTTACCAAGAGACCCAGTACTTC 15 NA NA TRBJ2-5 TRBV7-6
CASSASGGVRETQYF TGTGCCAGCAGCGCGAGTGGGGGGGTTCGAGAGACCCAGTACTTC 15 few TRBD2 TRBJ2-5 TRBV9
CASSAEESYEQYF TGTGCCAGCAGTGCTGAAGAATCCTACGAGCAGTACTTC 13 few NA TRBJ2-7 TRBV2
CSVTGLAGAYEQYF TGCAGCGTTACGGGACTAGCGGGCGCCTACGAGCAGTACTTC 14 NA TRBD2 TRBJ2-7 TRBV29-1
CASNSGGEKLFF TGTGCCAGCAATTCGGGCGGGGAAAAACTGTTTTTT 12 once NA TRBJ1-4 TRBV28
CSARESTRRSNSPLHF TGCAGTGCTAGAGAGTCAACGCGCAGGTCAAATTCACCCCTCCACTTT 16 once NA TRBJ1-6 TRBV20-1
CSARGRGFPEAFF TGCAGTGCTAGGGGTCGGGGGTTCCCTGAAGCTTTCTTT 13 many NA TRBJ1-1 TRBV20-1